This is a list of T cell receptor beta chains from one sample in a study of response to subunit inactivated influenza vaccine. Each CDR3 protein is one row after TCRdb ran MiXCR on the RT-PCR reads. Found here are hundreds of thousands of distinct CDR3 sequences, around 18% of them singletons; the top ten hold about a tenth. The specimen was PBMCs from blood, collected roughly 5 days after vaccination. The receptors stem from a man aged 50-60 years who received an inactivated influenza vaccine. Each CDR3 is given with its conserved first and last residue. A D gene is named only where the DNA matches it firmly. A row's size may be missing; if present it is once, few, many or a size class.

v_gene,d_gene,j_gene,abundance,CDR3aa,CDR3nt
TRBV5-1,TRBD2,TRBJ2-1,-,CASSPRTSGHYNEQFF,TGCGCCAGCAGTCCACGGACTAGCGGGCACTACAATGAGCAGTTCTTC
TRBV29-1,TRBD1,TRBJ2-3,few,CSVSRGTETDTQYF,TGCAGCGTTTCCAGGGGGACCGAGACAGATACGCAGTATTTT
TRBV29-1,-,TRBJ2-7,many,CSAKGTRGEQYF,TGCAGCGCCAAAGGGACCCGGGGCGAGCAGTACTTC
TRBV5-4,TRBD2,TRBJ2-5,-,CASSLLASLNQETQYF,TGTGCCAGCAGCTTACTAGCGTCCCTTAACCAAGAGACCCAGTACTTC
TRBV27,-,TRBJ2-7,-,CASSFALPIASSYEQYF,TGTGCCAGCAGTTTTGCACTTCCTATCGCAAGCTCCTACGAGCAGTACTTC
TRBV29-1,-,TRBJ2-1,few,CSVRSRDSLKNEQFF,TGCAGCGTGCGAAGCCGGGACTCCTTAAAGAATGAGCAGTTCTTC
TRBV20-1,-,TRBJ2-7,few,CSATQPGYEQYF,TGCAGTGCTACTCAGCCTGGCTACGAGCAGTACTTC
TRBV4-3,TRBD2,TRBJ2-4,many,CASSQTPPSGKNIQYF,TGCGCCAGCAGCCAAACCCCTCCTAGCGGCAAAAACATTCAGTACTTC
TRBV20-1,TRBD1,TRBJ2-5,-,CSATFDRGPFQETQYF,TGCAGTGCTACCTTTGACAGGGGGCCCTTTCAAGAGACCCAGTACTTC
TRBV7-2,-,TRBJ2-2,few,CASSTGRTTGELFF,TGTGCCAGCAGCACGGGACGGACCACCGGGGAGCTGTTTTTT
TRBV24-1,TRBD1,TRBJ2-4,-,CATSDTTGGNIQYF,TGTGCCACCAGTGACACGACAGGGGGCAACATTCAGTACTTC
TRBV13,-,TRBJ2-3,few,CASSQTESTDTQYF,TGTGCCAGCAGCCAGACAGAGAGCACAGATACGCAGTATTTT
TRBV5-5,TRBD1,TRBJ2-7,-,CASSALPGQGSYEQYF,TGTGCCAGCAGCGCCTTACCGGGACAGGGTTCCTACGAGCAGTACTTC
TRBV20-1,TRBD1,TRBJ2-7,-,CSALGQGSYEQYF,TGCAGTGCTTTAGGACAGGGTTCCTACGAGCAGTACTTC
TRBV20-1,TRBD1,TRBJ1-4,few,CSALGDRVEKLFF,TGCAGCGCCTTGGGGGACAGGGTCGAAAAACTGTTTTTT
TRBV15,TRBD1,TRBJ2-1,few,CATSIDRVGINEQFF,TGTGCCACCAGCATCGACAGGGTGGGGATTAATGAGCAGTTCTTC
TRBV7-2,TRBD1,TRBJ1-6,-,CASSLRDRVSRGSPLHF,TGTGCCAGCAGCTTGAGGGACAGGGTCAGTAGGGGTTCACCCCTCCACTTT
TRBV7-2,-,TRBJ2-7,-,CASSLGGADEQYF,TGTGCCAGCAGCTTAGGAGGGGCAGACGAGCAGTACTTC
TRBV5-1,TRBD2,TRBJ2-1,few,CASSLRLAGGLEPYNEQFF,TGCGCCAGCAGCTTGAGACTAGCGGGAGGCCTGGAGCCCTACAATGAGCAGTTCTTC
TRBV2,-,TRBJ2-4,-,CASRDILAKNIQYF,TGTGCCAGCAGGGACATCCTAGCCAAAAACATTCAGTACTTC
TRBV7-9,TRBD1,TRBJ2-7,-,CASSLVTGADEQYF,TGTGCCAGCAGCTTAGTTACAGGGGCGGACGAGCAGTACTTC
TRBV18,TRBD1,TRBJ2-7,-,CASSPSLGQGTSYEQYF,TGTGCCAGCTCACCCTCTCTGGGACAGGGGACCTCCTACGAGCAGTACTTC
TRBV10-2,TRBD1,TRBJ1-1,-,CASSVPGQGAEAFF,TGCGCCAGCAGTGTTCCGGGACAGGGGGCTGAAGCTTTCTTT
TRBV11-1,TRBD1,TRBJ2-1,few,CASSLGLRDRGVLYNEQFF,TGTGCCAGCAGCTTAGGCCTCCGGGACAGGGGTGTTTTGTACAATGAGCAGTTCTTC
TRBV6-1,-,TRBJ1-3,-,CASRNYAGNTIYF,TGTGCCAGCAGGAACTACGCGGGAAACACCATATATTTT
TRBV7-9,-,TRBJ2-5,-,CASSGGQIWETQYF,TGTGCCAGCAGCGGAGGACAGATCTGGGAGACCCAGTACTTC
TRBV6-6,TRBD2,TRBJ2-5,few,CASRPLAETSTQYF,TGTGCCAGCAGACCTCTAGCGGAAACTTCGACCCAGTACTTC
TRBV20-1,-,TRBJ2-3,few,CSASEGITDTQYF,TGCAGTGCTAGCGAGGGTATCACAGATACGCAGTATTTT
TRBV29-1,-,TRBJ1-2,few,CSVRGPHYGYTF,TGCAGCGTACGAGGACCACACTATGGCTACACCTTC